One sample yielded the 17 T cell receptor beta chains listed below, sequenced in a study of T cells in Graves' hyperthyroidism and ophthalmopathy. RNA transcripts yielded amplified TCR beta CDR3 regions. An initial round of RT-PCR targeting the TCR CDR3 relied on the HTBI primer set. From the multiplex PCR reads, TCRdb called clonotypes with MiXCR, one entry per CDR3 protein. The sample yields a few hundred thousand distinct CDR3 sequences, about an eighth seen once. The sequencing sample was made of blood. These TCRs come from a woman younger than 35 with Graves' hyperthyroidism.

This chain joins TRBV9 and TRBJ2-3; weak D call: TRBD2 (6 bases). Between the trimmed V and J ends, which lost 0 bases and 5 bases, there was a span of 10 bases. Germline V gene sequence: CDR1 SGDLS, CDR2 YYNGEE. This CDR3 is 14 amino acids long. The DNA for the CDR3 is TGTGCCAGCAGCGTAGAAACGGGAGAAGATACGCAGTATTTT. Its translation is CASSVETGEDTQYF.

This clonotype was seen repeatedly, ten times or more. Germline and junction disagree at one end, which may indicate a read error. The V call is TRBV3-1, the J call TRBJ2-7; 9 nucleotides agree with TRBD2. The CDR3 totals 14 residues. Germline CDR1 LGHDT, CDR2 YNNKEL (reference sequence). The CDR3 DNA follows: TGTGCCAGCAGTCAAGGGACTAGCCAGTACGAGCAGTACTTC. It specifies CASSQGTSQYEQYF.

This clonotype was detected only a few times. This chain links TRBV29-1 with TRBJ1-1, with D possibly matching TRBD1 (6 bases). The V and J ends lost 4 bases and 2 bases respectively, with 14 bases between them. The CDR3 contains 14 residues. Germline-derived CDR1 and CDR2 are SQVTM and ANQGSEA. The DNA of the CDR3 is TGCAGCGTTGTAGGAGGGGGTCGAAACACTGAAGCTTTCTTT. Translating it yields CSVVGGGRNTEAFF.

Here the CDR3 reads CASSQGLLASNEKLFF. CDR3 bases: TGCGCCAGCAGTCAGGGCCTCCTGGCCTCTAATGAAAAACTGTTTTTT. The chain couples TRBV5-1 to TRBJ1-4, with a possible D match to TRBD1 (5 bases). V was shortened by 5 bases and J by 3 bases, with 17 bases between the two germline ends. This CDR3 is built from 16 residues. CDR1 is SGHRS, CDR2 YFSETQ, per germline.

This clonotype has ten or more counts. The V call is TRBV10-3, the J call TRBJ2-7; a possible D gene is TRBD1 (5 bases). The CDR3 contains 15 residues. Germline V CDR1 and CDR2: ENHRY, SYGVKD. V gave up 0 bases and J gave up 3 bases, with 12 bases separating them. The CDR3 DNA reads as TGTGCCATCAGTGAGTCGGGGCAGGCCTACTACGAGCAGTACTTC. Translating it yields CAISESGQAYYEQYF.

In this sample, this clonotype turned up many times. The chain combines TRBV12-3 or TRBV12-4 with TRBJ1-1, with D possibly matching TRBD1 (5 bases). V was cut by 1 base and J by 5 bases, with 14 bases left in between. This CDR3 region has 15 residues. CDR3 sequence: CASSLEVSGWTEAFF. CDR3 DNA: TGTGCCAGCAGTTTAGAGGTGTCAGGGTGGACTGAAGCTTTCTTT.

This clonotype was counted many times. V and J are TRBV5-1 and TRBJ2-7; D is uncertain. Trimming left V 4 bases short and J 1 base short, with 15 bases between. Germline lookup yields CDR1 SGHRS and CDR2 YFSETQ. The CDR3 runs to 15 residues. The chain's CDR3 is CASSLGDVGSYEQYV. CDR3 nucleotides: TGCGCCAGCAGCCTAGGCGATGTGGGTTCCTACGAGCAGTACGTC.

This clonotype was seen repeatedly, ten times or more. The chain uses TRBV20-1 and TRBJ2-7; possible D gene TRBD2, 5 bases. In germline, CDR1 is DFQATT, CDR2 SNEGSKA (reference sequence). The CDR3 extends over 17 amino acids. The ends were cut back, 5 bases at V and 0 bases at J, with 23 bases in the middle. The CDR3 region has the DNA TGCAGTGCTTTCACACCGTGGGAGACGTCAAGCTCCTACGAGCAGTACTTC. Translating it yields CSAFTPWETSSSYEQYF.

In its sample, this clonotype was seen a few times. The chain recombines TRBV9 with TRBJ2-3; 14 bases fit TRBD2. The V gene's germline CDR1 is SGDLS and CDR2 YYNGEE. Trimming at V came to 6 bases and at J to 9 bases, leaving 6 bases not matched to a gene. The CDR3 extends over 14 amino acids. The CDR3 nucleotides read TGTGCCAGCACCGGGACTAGCGGGAGAGAGACGCAGTATTTT. This translates into CASTGTSGRETQYF.

The V gene is TRBV11-3, the J gene TRBJ2-7; D not resolved. Germline CDR1 is SGHNT and CDR2 is YENEEA. This CDR3 comprises 17 residues. With 5 bases removed from V and 1 base from J, the gap between germline ends came to 21 bases. The CDR3 bases are TGTGCCAGCAGCCGACTGGGCTCATCGGCTAGGTCCTACGAGCAGTACTTC. Translated, it gives CASSRLGSSARSYEQYF.

Ten or more counts support this clonotype. The chain carries TRBV14 and TRBJ1-1, with D perhaps matching TRBD1 (6 bases). CDR1 and CDR2 from the germline V gene are SGHDN and FVKESK. The CDR3 length is 14 residues. The V gene lost 9 bases and the J gene lost 1 base, with 15 bases spanning the gap. In nucleotides, the CDR3 is TGTGCCAGTCGTGCGGGACACCAGAACACTGAAGCTTTCTTT. The encoded protein is CASRAGHQNTEAFF.

The chain couples TRBV12-3 or TRBV12-4 to TRBJ1-2, with D possibly being TRBD1 (6 bases). The CDR3 sequence is 12 residues long. Trimming removed 10 bases from V and 8 bases from J, with 17 bases in between. The CDR3 is CATQIGGGGYTF. The CDR3 DNA is TGTGCCACCCAAATTGGGGGGGGCGGCTACACCTTC.

This clonotype was detected a few times. J is TRBJ2-5 and V is TRBV20-1; D is ambiguous. The CDR3 extends over 14 amino acids. The germline CDR1 and CDR2 sequences are DFQATT and SNEGSKA (reference sequence). The V and J ends lost 2 bases and 5 bases respectively, with 15 bases between them. Here the CDR3 DNA reads TGCAGTGCTAGAACAGCTCTCCTTGGGGAGACCCAGTACTTC. Translated: CSARTALLGETQYF.

This clonotype was picked up many times. The rearrangement uses TRBV28 and TRBJ1-2; the D is unclear. Trimming took 3 bases from V and 2 from J, leaving 10 bases between them. This CDR3 region has 14 residues. Germline V CDR1 and CDR2: MDHEN, SYDVKM. CDR3 in DNA: TGTGCCAGCAGTTTCAAAGGTCAAAACTATGGCTACACCTTC. The encoded protein is CASSFKGQNYGYTF.

There are many counts of this clonotype. The chain recombines TRBV27 with TRBJ1-2, with D unclear. The CDR3 has 14 amino acids. Germline lookup yields CDR1 MNHEY and CDR2 SMNVEV (reference sequence). The germline V and J ends were trimmed by 5 bases and 0 bases, with 10 bases remaining between them. The CDR3 region has the DNA TGTGCCAGCAGTACAACAGCTTCTAACTATGGCTACACCTTC. It yields the protein CASSTTASNYGYTF.

This clonotype was counted ten times or more. A junction boundary mismatches the germline segment, possibly from a read error. The chain is built from TRBV10-3 and TRBJ1-4; no firm D call. CDR1 is ENHRY, CDR2 SYGVKD, per germline. The CDR3 runs 15 residues. As DNA, the CDR3 is TGTGCCATCAGGGAGTCGATTGCAACTAATGAAAAACTGTTTTTT. Protein: CAIRESIATNEKLFF.

This clonotype was observed at least ten times. This chain uses TRBV10-3 with TRBJ2-1; D is unclear. Trimming pared 7 bases from V and 7 bases from J, leaving 20 bases between. CDR3 size: 15 residues. CDR1 is ENHRY, CDR2 SYGVKD, per germline. As DNA, the CDR3 is TGTGCCATCAAAGGATCGACCGATGGGGATAATGAGCAGTTCTTC. It is translated as CAIKGSTDGDNEQFF.